This T cell receptor beta chain originates from a study of blood T cell repertoires in COVID-19. In the study's own analysis: Reference gene primer amplification gave nucleated cell count estimates. Assay: immunoSEQ multiplex PCR; the TCRdb copy retains only in-frame clones and omits some. Clonal size and the V and J genes are those of that table, whereas D and trimming came from the DNA. The sample shows fewer than 250,000 clones, 85% to 90% of them seen only once. The CDR3 is 13 amino acids. CDR1 and CDR2 from the germline V gene are LGHDT and YNNKEL (reference sequence). Deletions cut 1 base from V and 1 base from J, with 4 bases between.

This TCR was sampled from a man in his fifties or sixties with acute or convalescent COVID-19. Sequenced: peripheral blood. J is TRBJ1-1 and V is TRBV3-1 (or the pseudogene TRBV3-2); D call uncertain. CDR3 in DNA: TGTGCCAGCAGCCAAGTTCAGAACACTGAAGCTTTCTTT. Residues: CASSQVQNTEAFF.